The 17 T cell receptor beta chains in this list originate from one sample, sequenced in a study of OX40 agonist ivuxolimab in advanced cancers. Assay: immunoSEQ multiplex PCR; the TCRdb copy retains only in-frame clones and omits some. The sample lists around 57,000 clones, 80% to 95% seen once, with roughly 25% in the top ten. The source material was CD4+ or CD8+ T cells sorted from blood, sampled in a trial of the OX40 agonist ivuxolimab. Every receptor here comes from an adult with an advanced solid tumor such as melanoma, head and neck, liver or kidney cancer.

The rearrangement uses TRBV19 and TRBJ2-1; 7 nucleotides agree with TRBD2. Germline V lookup: CDR1 LNHDA, CDR2 SQIVND (reference sequence). The CDR3 extends over 16 amino acids. The chain's CDR3 is CATGASGEIFANEQFF. Here the CDR3 DNA reads TGTGCAACGGGAGCTAGCGGAGAAATCTTCGCCAATGAGCAGTTCTTC.

V is TRBV12-5 and J is TRBJ1-2; D is ambiguous. Germline CDR1 is LGHNT and CDR2 is FRNRAP. V lost 1 base to trimming and J lost 4 bases, with 10 bases between them. The CDR3 runs to 14 residues. The CDR3 protein is CASGLDQAIYGYTF. The CDR3, as DNA: TGTGCTAGTGGTTTGGATCAGGCAATCTATGGCTACACCTTC.

The DNA of the CDR3 is TGTGCCAGCAGCGCCGCAGGCGGAGGCACAGATACGCAGTATTTT. Encoded protein: CASSAAGGGTDTQYF. The rearrangement joins TRBV6-4 to TRBJ2-3, with D unclear. This CDR3 is 15 amino acids long. Trimming shortened V by 6 bases and J by 1 base, and 14 bases separated the two germline ends. CDR1 is MRHNA, CDR2 SNTAGT, per germline.

This clone was detected once. V usage is TRBV28 and J usage is TRBJ2-1; D uncertain. The CDR3 is 16 residues long. V gave up 9 bases and J gave up 6 bases, with 24 bases separating them. Germline V lookup: CDR1 MDHEN, CDR2 SYDVKM. For the CDR3, the DNA is TGTGCCAGTCTGCCTCATTGGGCTAGGAAAGCCAATGAGCAGTTCTTC. This translates into CASLPHWARKANEQFF.

The rearrangement links TRBV14 to TRBJ2-3; D not certain. Germline values: CDR1 SGHDN, CDR2 FVKESK. The CDR3 sequence is 13 residues long. Trimming left V 0 bases short and J 9 bases short, with 10 bases between. CDR3 DNA: TGTGCCAGCAGCCAAGAGTTTGAGCTGACGCAGTATTTT. It is translated as CASSQEFELTQYF. The full variable domain, rest sourced from reference TRBV14 and TRBJ2-3, is EAGVTQFPSHSVIEKGQTVTLRCDPISGHDNLYWYRRVMGKEIKFLLHFVKESKQDESGMPNNRFLAERTGGTYSTLKVQPAELEDSGVYFCASSQEFELTQYFGPGTRLTVL.

The V call is TRBV6-1, the J call TRBJ1-4; D is undetermined. Germline V lookup: CDR1 MNHNS, CDR2 SASEGT. Trimming removed 5 bases from V and 3 bases from J, with 10 bases in between. The CDR3 totals 14 residues. In DNA form, the CDR3 reads TGTGCCAGCAGTCTGGGGAATGCTAATGAAAAACTGTTTTTT. Amino acid sequence: CASSLGNANEKLFF.

The rearrangement uses TRBV25-1 and TRBJ2-1; D is possibly TRBD2 (6 bases). V was clipped by 9 bases and J by 6 bases, with 15 bases between them. Germline V gene sequence: CDR1 MGHDK, CDR2 SYGVNS. The CDR3 contains 13 residues. CDR3 sequence reads: CASAWGVGNEQFF. The CDR3 region has the DNA TGTGCCAGTGCTTGGGGGGTGGGCAATGAGCAGTTCTTC.

The rearrangement uses TRBV9 and TRBJ2-5; no definite D call. Trimming took 3 bases from V and 0 from J, leaving 3 bases between them. The CDR3 contains 12 residues. Germline loops: CDR1 SGDLS, CDR2 YYNGEE. The CDR3 loop reads CASSGNQETQYF. The CDR3 nucleotides read TGTGCCAGCAGCGGAAACCAAGAGACCCAGTACTTC.

In this sample, this clone turned up a few times. The chain joins TRBV28 to TRBJ1-5; 10 nucleotides match TRBD1. The V gene end was trimmed by 10 bases and the J gene end by 8 bases; junction bases not matched to a gene: 11. The CDR3 covers 14 residues. Looked up from germline, CDR1 is MDHEN and CDR2 is SYDVKM. In DNA, the CDR3 is TGTGCCATCGTCCGGGACAGGGGCCCCGAGCCCCAGCATTTT. This encodes CAIVRDRGPEPQHF. The full variable domain, rest sourced from reference TRBV28 and TRBJ1-5, is DVKVTQSSRYLVKRTGEKVFLECVQDMDHENMFWYRQDPGLGLRLIYFSYDVKMKEKGDIPEGYSVSREKKERFSLILESASTNQTSMYLCAIVRDRGPEPQHFGDGTRLSIL.

The chain employs TRBV4-1 and TRBJ2-3, with 9 bases matching TRBD2. The V gene end was trimmed by 1 base and the J gene end by 2 bases; junction bases not matched to a gene: 1. CDR1 is MGHRA and CDR2 is YSYEKL in the germline V gene. The CDR3 has 15 residues. The CDR3 spells CASSQASGNTDTQYF. The CDR3 nucleotides are TGCGCCAGCAGCCAAGCTAGCGGGAACACAGATACGCAGTATTTT.

This chain joins TRBV7-2 and TRBJ2-1; the D is unclear. The CDR3 is 11 amino acids. Germline CDR1 is SGHTA and CDR2 is FQGNSA. With 3 bases removed from V and 9 bases from J, the gap between germline ends came to 6 bases. The CDR3 DNA follows: TGTGCCAGCAGCTTTTGGGGTGAGCAGTTCTTC. Translation gives CASSFWGEQFF.

The chain employs TRBV7-6 and TRBJ2-1; TRBD2 agrees at 11 bases. This CDR3 spans 21 amino acids. CDR1 and CDR2 (germline): SGHVS, FNYEAQ. Losses at the gene ends were 4 bases for V and 0 bases for J; bases not matched to a gene: 17. CDR3 in amino acids: CASSSPATSGAYSSSYNEQFF. Written as DNA, the CDR3 is TGTGCCAGCAGCTCGCCGGCGACTAGCGGGGCATACTCGAGCTCCTACAATGAGCAGTTCTTC. Filled out from reference TRBV7-6 and TRBJ2-1, the complete variable domain reads GAGVSQSPRYKVTKRGQDVALRCDPISGHVSLYWYRQALGQGPEFLTYFNYEAQQDKSGLPNDRFSAERPEGSISTLTIQRTEQRDSAMYRCASSSPATSGAYSSSYNEQFFGPGTRLTVL.

The DNA of the CDR3 is TGTGCCAGCACTCGAACAGGGGGCAATCAGCCCCAGCATTTT. Translated: CASTRTGGNQPQHF. The rearrangement joins TRBV6-6 to TRBJ1-5; the match to TRBD1 covers 7 bases. CDR3 length: 14 amino acids. Germline loops: CDR1 MNHNY, CDR2 SVGAGI (reference sequence). J gave up 2 bases and V 7 bases, and 5 bases lay outside the gene matches.

This chain uses TRBV4-3 with TRBJ1-3, with 7 bases aligning to TRBD1. Trimming at V came to 4 bases and at J to 5 bases, leaving 5 bases not matched to a gene. The CDR3 extends over 14 amino acids. Germline CDR1 is LGHNA and CDR2 is YSLEER. Here the CDR3 reads CASSPRTGRNTIYF. The CDR3 DNA sequence: TGCGCCAGCAGCCCCCGGACAGGCCGAAACACCATATATTTT.

The chain links TRBV28 to TRBJ1-5; no clear D. CDR3 length equals 15 residues. Trimming removed 9 bases from V and 0 bases from J, with 15 bases in between. Germline CDR1 reads MDHEN; CDR2 reads SYDVKM. CDR3 region: CASRVAPYSNQPQHF. In nucleotides, the CDR3 is TGTGCCAGTCGAGTCGCTCCTTATAGCAATCAGCCCCAGCATTTT.

This chain uses TRBV19 with TRBJ1-2; D not certain. This CDR3 spans 11 amino acids. The germline V gene encodes CDR1 LNHDA and CDR2 SQIVND (reference sequence). V was trimmed by 3 bases and J by 3 bases, leaving 2 bases between them. The CDR3 nucleotides are TGTGCCAGTAGTATCGACTATGGCTACACCTTC. This translates into CASSIDYGYTF.

V and J are TRBV6-6 and TRBJ2-7; D is uncertain. Germline-derived CDR1 and CDR2 are MNHNY and SVGAGI (reference sequence). CDR3 length: 14 residues. The germline V and J ends were trimmed by 2 bases and 5 bases, with 13 bases remaining between them. This CDR3 reads CASSYEGPANEQYV. The CDR3 DNA is TGTGCCAGCAGTTACGAAGGCCCGGCTAACGAGCAGTACGTC.